A single sample gave rise to the 10 T cell receptor beta chains below, sequenced in a study of cytomegalovirus exposure and HLA in healthy donors. The PCR employed 60 Vbeta primers together with 13 Jbeta primers. Clones were read by immunoSEQ multiplex PCR, and TCRdb kept only the in-frame ones, dropping some. The table has roughly 190,000 clones, over 60% seen once. The sample taken for sequencing was PBMCs. The receptors shown here come from a woman in her thirties in good health and CMV-seropositive.

With respect to this clone: The junction does not match germline at one end; this may be a read error. Within the sample, other DNA sequences also encode this same CDR3. The J gene is TRBJ1-1, the V gene TRBV7-2, with D tentatively TRBD1 (6 bases). The CDR3 loop spans 14 amino acids. CDR1 is SGHTA, CDR2 FQGNSA, per germline. The CDR3 nucleotides are TGTGCCAGCAGCTTAGTGGGGGCCGACACTGAGGCTTTCTTT. This sequence encodes CASSLVGADTEAFF.

This chain uses TRBV4-1 with TRBJ1-5; tentatively, D is TRBD1 (5 bases). The CDR3 contains 18 residues. V was trimmed by 1 base and J by 0 bases, leaving 16 bases between them. Germline V lookup: CDR1 MGHRA, CDR2 YSYEKL. CDR3 in amino acids: CASSQGEQALYSNQPQHF. For the CDR3, the DNA is TGCGCCAGCAGCCAAGGAGAACAGGCCCTCTATAGCAATCAGCCCCAGCATTTT.

The V gene is TRBV27, the J gene TRBJ2-7, with D unclear. Per germline, CDR1 MNHEY and CDR2 SMNVEV (reference sequence). The length of the CDR3 is 13 residues. Trimming took off 2 bases at V and 0 bases at J, with 5 bases between the two ends. CDR3 protein: CASSLAGSYEQYF. The CDR3 DNA is TGTGCCAGCAGTTTAGCAGGCTCCTACGAGCAGTACTTC.

The table lists this clone with a count of one. V gene TRBV7-3 combines with J gene TRBJ2-1, with 10 bases aligning to TRBD2. The length of the CDR3 is 16 residues. The germline CDR1 and CDR2 sequences are SGHTA and FQGTGA. The V and J ends lost 1 base and 9 bases, in that order; junction bases with no gene match: 9. CDR3 nucleotides: TGTGCCAGCAGCTTAATCGCAGCGGGAGGGCCGGGTGAGCAGTTCTTC. It encodes CASSLIAAGGPGEQFF.

The chain links TRBV19 to TRBJ1-5, with a possible D match to TRBD1 (5 bases). Germline CDR1 LNHDA, CDR2 SQIVND (reference sequence). This CDR3 is built from 17 residues. Trimming stripped 2 bases from V and 7 bases from J, with 21 bases between. The chain's CDR3 is CASSIFGQGGYGQPQHF. Here the CDR3 DNA reads TGTGCCAGTAGTATATTCGGGCAGGGTGGGTATGGGCAGCCCCAGCATTTT.

The rearrangement links TRBV5-1 to TRBJ1-6; 9 nucleotides line up with TRBD1. The CDR3 is 15 residues long. Germline CDR1 is SGHRS and CDR2 is YFSETQ. The V gene end was trimmed by 4 bases and the J gene end by 8 bases; junction bases not matched to a gene: 7. In nucleotides, the CDR3 is TGCGCCAGCAGCACGGGACAGGGAGGTCATTCACCCCTCCACTTT. It is translated as CASSTGQGGHSPLHF.

The chain links TRBV7-2 to TRBJ2-3; TRBD2 agrees at 8 bases. This CDR3 has 18 amino acids. V lost 2 bases, J lost 4 bases, and 14 bases stayed unmatched. Germline CDR1 SGHTA, CDR2 FQGNSA. CDR3 in DNA: TGTGCCAGCAGCTTACTCGGGAGGGCCGAATTTTGGGCAGATACGCAGTATTTT. This codes for CASSLLGRAEFWADTQYF. The full variable domain, its missing parts supplied by reference TRBV7-2 and TRBJ2-3, is GAGVSQSPSNKVTEKGKDVELRCDPISGHTALYWYRQSLGQGLEFLIYFQGNSAPDKSGLPSDRFSAERTGGSVSTLTIQRTQQEDSAVYLCASSLLGRAEFWADTQYFGPGTRLTVL.

The DNA of the CDR3 is TGTGCCAGCAGAGAGGGACAGGGAAGCACAGATACGCAGTATTTT. It specifies CASREGQGSTDTQYF. V usage is TRBV7-3 and J usage is TRBJ2-3, with 9 nucleotides matching TRBD1. There are 15 residues in the CDR3. V lost 6 bases and J lost 0; bases outside the gene matches: 4. Germline V CDR1 and CDR2: SGHTA, FQGTGA.

V usage is TRBV5-4 and J usage is TRBJ2-2; 7 positions agree with TRBD1. The CDR3 contains 15 residues. CDR1 and CDR2 (germline): SGHNT, YYREEE (reference sequence). Losses at the gene ends were 0 bases for V and 1 base for J; bases not matched to a gene: 0. The CDR3 DNA reads TGTGCCAGCAGCTTGGGGACAGGGAACACCGGGGAGCTGTTTTTT. Protein: CASSLGTGNTGELFF.

This clone came up a few times. The V gene is TRBV4-1, the J gene TRBJ2-7, with 9 positions matching TRBD2. Germline trimming cut 4 bases from V and 5 bases from J; bases unmatched to any gene: 15. In germline, CDR1 is MGHRA, CDR2 YSYEKL. The CDR3 loop spans 17 amino acids. Here the CDR3 reads CASSRSPLAGGSNEQYF. In nucleotides, the CDR3 is TGCGCCAGCAGCCGATCCCCCCTTGCGGGAGGGAGCAACGAGCAGTACTTC.